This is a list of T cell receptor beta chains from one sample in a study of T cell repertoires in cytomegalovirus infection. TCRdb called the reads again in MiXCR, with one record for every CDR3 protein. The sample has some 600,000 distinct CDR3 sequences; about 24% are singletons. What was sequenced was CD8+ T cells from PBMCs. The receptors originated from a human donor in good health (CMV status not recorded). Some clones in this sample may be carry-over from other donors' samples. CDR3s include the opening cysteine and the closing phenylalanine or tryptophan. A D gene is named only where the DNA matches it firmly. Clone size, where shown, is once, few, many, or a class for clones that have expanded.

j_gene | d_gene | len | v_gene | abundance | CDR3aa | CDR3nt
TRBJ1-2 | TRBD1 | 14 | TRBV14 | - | CASSGEQGAYGYTF | TGTGCCAGCAGCGGGGAACAGGGGGCATATGGCTACACCTTC
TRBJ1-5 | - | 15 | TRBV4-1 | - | CASSRPGPGEQPQHF | TGCGCCAGCAGCCGACCGGGACCCGGGGAACAGCCCCAGCATTTT
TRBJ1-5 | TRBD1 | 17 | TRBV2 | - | CASSQPRGTGDLQPQHF | TGTGCCAGCAGTCAACCCCGAGGGACAGGGGATTTGCAGCCCCAGCATTTT
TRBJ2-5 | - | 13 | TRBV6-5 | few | CASSYSIGETQYF | TGTGCCAGCAGTTACTCGATCGGGGAGACCCAGTACTTC
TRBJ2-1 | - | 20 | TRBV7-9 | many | CASSPPVGVRPYSSYNEQFF | TGTGCCAGCAGCCCTCCGGTAGGGGTCAGACCTTACTCCTCCTACAATGAGCAGTTCTTC
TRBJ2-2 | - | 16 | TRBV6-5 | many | CASSYSRGVNTGELFF | TGTGCCAGCAGTTACTCGCGGGGAGTCAACACCGGGGAGCTGTTTTTT
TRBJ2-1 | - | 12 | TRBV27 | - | CASSRLENEQFF | TGTGCCAGCAGTCGACTGGAGAATGAGCAGTTCTTC
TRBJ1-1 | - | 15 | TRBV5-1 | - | CASSLDLLGAIEAFF | TGCGCCAGCAGCTTGGACCTCCTGGGAGCTATTGAAGCTTTCTTT
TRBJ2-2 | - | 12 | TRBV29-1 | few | CSVVGAPGELFF | TGCAGCGTTGTGGGGGCCCCCGGGGAGCTGTTTTTT
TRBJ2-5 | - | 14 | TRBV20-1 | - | CSARDYQGRETQYF | TGCAGTGCTAGAGATTATCAAGGCCGGGAGACCCAGTACTTC
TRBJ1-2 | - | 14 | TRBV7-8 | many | CASRDPLSNYGYTF | TGTGCCAGCCGGGACCCCTTGTCTAACTATGGCTACACCTTC
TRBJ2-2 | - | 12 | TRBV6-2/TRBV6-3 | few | CASNLANGELFF | TGTGCCAGCAACCTCGCCAATGGGGAGCTGTTTTTT
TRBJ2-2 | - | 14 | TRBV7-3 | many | CASSLGGDTGELFF | TGTGCCAGCAGCTTAGGGGGTGACACCGGGGAGCTGTTTTTT
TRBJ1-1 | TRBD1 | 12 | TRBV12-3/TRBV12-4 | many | CAQGAVASEAFF | TGTGCCCAGGGGGCAGTCGCCTCTGAAGCTTTCTTT